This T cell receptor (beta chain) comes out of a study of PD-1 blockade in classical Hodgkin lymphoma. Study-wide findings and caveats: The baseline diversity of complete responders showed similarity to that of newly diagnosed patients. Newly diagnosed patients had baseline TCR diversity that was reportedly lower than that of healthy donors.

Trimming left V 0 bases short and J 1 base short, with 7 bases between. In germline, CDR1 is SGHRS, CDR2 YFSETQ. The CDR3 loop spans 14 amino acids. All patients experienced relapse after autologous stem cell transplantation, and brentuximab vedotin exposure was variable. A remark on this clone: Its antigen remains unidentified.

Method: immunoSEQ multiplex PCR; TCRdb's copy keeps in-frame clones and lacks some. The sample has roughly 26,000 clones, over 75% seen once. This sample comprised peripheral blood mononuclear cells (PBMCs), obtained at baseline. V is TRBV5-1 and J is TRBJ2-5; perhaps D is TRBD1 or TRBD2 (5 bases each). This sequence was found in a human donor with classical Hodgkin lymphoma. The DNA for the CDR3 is TGCGCCAGCAGCTTGGAGGGGACCCAAGAGACCCAGTACTTC. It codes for CASSLEGTQETQYF.